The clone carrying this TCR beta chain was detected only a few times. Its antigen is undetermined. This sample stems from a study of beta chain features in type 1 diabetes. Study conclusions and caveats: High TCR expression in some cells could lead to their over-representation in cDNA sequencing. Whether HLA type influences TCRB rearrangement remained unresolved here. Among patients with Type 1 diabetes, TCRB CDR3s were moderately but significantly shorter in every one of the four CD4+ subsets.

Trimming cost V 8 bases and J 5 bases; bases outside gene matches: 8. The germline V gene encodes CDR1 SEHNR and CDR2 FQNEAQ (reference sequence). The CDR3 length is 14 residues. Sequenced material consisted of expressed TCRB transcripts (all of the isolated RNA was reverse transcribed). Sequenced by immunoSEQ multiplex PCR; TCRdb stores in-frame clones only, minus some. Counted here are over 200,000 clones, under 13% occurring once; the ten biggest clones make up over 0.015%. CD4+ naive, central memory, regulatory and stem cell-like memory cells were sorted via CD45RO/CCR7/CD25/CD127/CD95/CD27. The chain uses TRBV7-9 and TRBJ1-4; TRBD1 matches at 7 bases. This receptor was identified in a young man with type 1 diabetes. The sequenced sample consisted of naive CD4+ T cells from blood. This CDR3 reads CASCPGQRNEKLFF. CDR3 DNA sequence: TGTGCCAGCTGCCCGGGACAGCGGAATGAAAAACTGTTTTTT.